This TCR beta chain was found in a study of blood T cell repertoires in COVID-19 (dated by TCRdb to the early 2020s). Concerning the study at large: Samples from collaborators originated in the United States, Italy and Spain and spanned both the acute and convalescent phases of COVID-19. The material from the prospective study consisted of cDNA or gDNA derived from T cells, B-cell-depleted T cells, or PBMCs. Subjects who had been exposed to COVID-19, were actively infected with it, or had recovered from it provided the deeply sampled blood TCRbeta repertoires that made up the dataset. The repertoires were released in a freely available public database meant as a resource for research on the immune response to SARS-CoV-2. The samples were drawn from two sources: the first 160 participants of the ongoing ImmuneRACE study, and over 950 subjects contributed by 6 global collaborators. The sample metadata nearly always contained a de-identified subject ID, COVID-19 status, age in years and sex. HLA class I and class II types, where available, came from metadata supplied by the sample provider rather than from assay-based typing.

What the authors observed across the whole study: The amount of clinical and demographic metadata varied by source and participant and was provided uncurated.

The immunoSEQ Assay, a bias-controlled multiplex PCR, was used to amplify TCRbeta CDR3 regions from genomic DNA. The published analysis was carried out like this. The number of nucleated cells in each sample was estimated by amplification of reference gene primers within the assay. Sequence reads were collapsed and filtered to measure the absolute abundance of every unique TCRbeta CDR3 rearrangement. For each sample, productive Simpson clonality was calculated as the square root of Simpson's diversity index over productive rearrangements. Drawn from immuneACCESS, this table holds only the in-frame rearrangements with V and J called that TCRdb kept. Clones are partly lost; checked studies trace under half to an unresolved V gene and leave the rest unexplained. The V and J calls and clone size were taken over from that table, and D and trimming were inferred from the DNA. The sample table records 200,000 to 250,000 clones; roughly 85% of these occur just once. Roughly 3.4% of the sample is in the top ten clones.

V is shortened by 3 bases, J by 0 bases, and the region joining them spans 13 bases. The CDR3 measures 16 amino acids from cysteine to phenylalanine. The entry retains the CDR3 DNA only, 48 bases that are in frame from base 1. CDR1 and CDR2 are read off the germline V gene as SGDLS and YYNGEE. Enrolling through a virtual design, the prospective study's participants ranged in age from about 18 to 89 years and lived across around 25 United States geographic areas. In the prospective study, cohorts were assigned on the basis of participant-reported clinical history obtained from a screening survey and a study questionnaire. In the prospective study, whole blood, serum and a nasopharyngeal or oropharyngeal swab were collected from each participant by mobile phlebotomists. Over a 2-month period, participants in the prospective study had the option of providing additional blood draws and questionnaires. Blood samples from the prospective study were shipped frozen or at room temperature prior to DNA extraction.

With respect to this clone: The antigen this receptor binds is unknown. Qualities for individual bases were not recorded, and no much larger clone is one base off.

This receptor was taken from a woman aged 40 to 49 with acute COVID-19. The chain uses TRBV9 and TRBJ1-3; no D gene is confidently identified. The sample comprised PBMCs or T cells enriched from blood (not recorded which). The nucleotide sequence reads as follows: TGTGCCAGCAGCGCAAAAGGAGGCAGCTCTGGAAACACCATATATTTT. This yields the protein CASSAKGGSSGNTIYF.